Included here is one T cell receptor (beta chain) sequence, with context. Authors' data handling: Using reference gene primer amplification, nucleated cell counts were estimated. The table came from immunoSEQ multiplex PCR; TCRdb's copy has only in-frame clones and leaves some out. The D gene and trimming were derived from the DNA, and the V and J assignments and clone size from that table. Of some 200,000 clones listed, around 83% were seen once; the top ten hold 1.2% to 1.5%. The sample belongs to a study of blood T cell repertoires in COVID-19. Looked up from germline, CDR1 is SGDLS and CDR2 is YYNGEE. The ends were cut back, 4 bases at V and 0 bases at J, with 13 bases in the middle. This CDR3 has 15 amino acids.

This rearrangement joins TRBV9 to TRBJ1-1; D might be TRBD1 (5 bases). The source is a woman in her thirties or forties who had recovered from COVID-19. Input material: peripheral blood. The CDR3: CASSPAGRMNTEAFF. Here the CDR3 DNA reads TGTGCCAGCAGCCCAGCGGGACGGATGAACACTGAAGCTTTCTTT.